The present TCR beta chain was sequenced within a study of T cell responses to AZD1222 COVID-19 vaccine. General study results and limits: White British ancestry dominated among donors, who included more females, and clonal diversity was possibly underestimated. Per reports, nearly half of all spike-specific TCRs target regions that are unmutated in variants.

Turning to this clone: The antigen is unknown.

V lost 4 bases, J lost 2 bases, and 5 bases stayed unmatched. This CDR3 comprises 16 residues. Per the germline V gene, CDR1 is SGHRS and CDR2 is YFSETQ. Assay: immunoSEQ multiplex PCR; the TCRdb copy retains only in-frame clones and omits some. The table shows tens of thousands of clones, with around four fifths occurring only once. Sequenced here: peripheral blood, sampled 28 days after the second dose of the MenACWY control vaccine. The clonotype originates from an adult who received the MenACWY meningococcal vaccine as a control. The chain uses TRBV5-1 and TRBJ2-2; 10 bases align to TRBD1. CDR3: CASSRGTGANTGELFF. CDR3 nucleotides: TGCGCCAGCAGCCGAGGGACAGGGGCTAACACCGGGGAGCTGTTTTTT.